One sample yielded the 28 T cell receptor beta chains listed below, sequenced in a study of blood T cell repertoires in COVID-19. Profiled with immunoSEQ multiplex PCR; TCRdb holds only in-frame clones, not every one. The sample lists about 94,000 clones, about 86% seen once, with over 10% in the top ten. What was sequenced was peripheral blood. These receptors all come from a woman aged 60-70 years in a cohort sampled during active or convalescent COVID-19.

The chain combines TRBV28 with TRBJ2-7; D gene ambiguous. CDR1 MDHEN and CDR2 SYDVKM come from the germline V gene. This CDR3 spans 13 amino acids. Trimming shortened V by 6 bases and J by 7 bases, and 16 bases separated the two germline ends. The CDR3 sequence: CASSLGHPGEQYF. The CDR3 DNA sequence: TGTGCCAGCAGCTTGGGCCACCCCGGTGAGCAGTACTTC. The full variable domain, its missing parts supplied by reference TRBV28 and TRBJ2-7, is DVKVTQSSRYLVKRTGEKVFLECVQDMDHENMFWYRQDPGLGLRLIYFSYDVKMKEKGDIPEGYSVSREKKERFSLILESASTNQTSMYLCASSLGHPGEQYFGPGTRLTVT.

CDR3 amino acids: CASRIFEDIQYF. CDR3 in DNA: TGTGCCAGCAGAATCTTTGAGGACATTCAGTACTTC. This chain links TRBV6-6 with TRBJ2-4, with no clear D. V lost 6 bases to trimming and J lost 8 bases, with 11 bases between them. The CDR3 sequence is 12 residues long. The germline V gene has CDR1 MNHNY and CDR2 SVGAGI (reference sequence).

The chain employs TRBV7-8 and TRBJ1-2; a weak D match, TRBD1 (6 bases). V was clipped by 4 bases and J by 8 bases, with 14 bases between them. This CDR3 is built from 13 residues. Germline CDR1 reads SGHVS; CDR2 reads FQNEAQ. The CDR3 spells CASSSSGGPGYTF. The CDR3 coding sequence is TGTGCCAGCAGCTCCTCGGGGGGGCCGGGCTACACCTTC.

V gene TRBV7-9 combines with J gene TRBJ2-6, with 10 bases lining up with TRBD1. The CDR3 is 20 residues long. The junction had 14 bases not matched to a gene; V was cut back by 5 bases and J by 1 base. The germline V gene has CDR1 SEHNR and CDR2 FQNEAQ (reference sequence). This CDR3 reads CASSSFGQGTGASGANVLTF. In DNA form, the CDR3 reads TGTGCCAGCAGCAGCTTCGGGCAGGGGACAGGGGCTTCTGGGGCCAACGTCCTGACTTTC.

This clone was observed a single time. The chain links TRBV5-1 to TRBJ2-5, with 7 bases matching TRBD2. CDR3 length: 15 residues. V shed 0 bases, J shed 5 bases, and the junction held 7 bases outside the gene matches. Germline V lookup: CDR1 SGHRS, CDR2 YFSETQ. The CDR3 DNA is TGCGCCAGCAGCTTGGGGGACTACAAGGGTGAGACCCAGTACTTC. Its translation: CASSLGDYKGETQYF.

V and J are TRBV29-1 and TRBJ2-5; 8 positions match TRBD2. Trimming removed 7 bases from V and 7 bases from J; junction bases left unmatched: 14. Looked up from germline, CDR1 is SQVTM and CDR2 is ANQGSEA. The CDR3 sequence is 14 residues long. The CDR3 bases are TGCAGCGCGTCGACACTAGCGGCCCTGGGGACCCAGTACTTC. It translates to CSASTLAALGTQYF.

The V call is TRBV25-1, the J call TRBJ2-1; 12 bases are a match to TRBD2. CDR1 is MGHDK and CDR2 is SYGVNS in the germline V gene. After removal of 6 bases from V and 5 bases from J, the junction contained 8 bases not matched to a gene. The CDR3 runs 16 residues. This CDR3 is CASRESGTSGHNEQFF. The CDR3 nucleotides read TGTGCCAGCAGAGAGTCTGGGACTAGCGGGCACAATGAGCAGTTCTTC.

The rearrangement joins TRBV4-1 to TRBJ2-2; TRBD1 might be the D (6 bases). The length of the CDR3 is 12 residues. V lost 4 bases, J lost 8 bases, and 8 bases lay in between. From germline, CDR1 is MGHRA and CDR2 YSYEKL. CDR3: CASSRDRGELFF. The CDR3 bases are TGCGCCAGCAGCCGCGACAGGGGGGAGCTGTTTTTT.

This chain connects TRBV6-5 to TRBJ1-5; tentative D call: TRBD1 (6 bases). From germline, CDR1 is MNHEY and CDR2 SVGAGI. The CDR3 runs to 15 residues. The V end lost 7 bases, the J end lost 3 bases, and 16 bases lay between the germline ends. CDR3 coding DNA: TGTGCCAGCATATTTGGGGGACAAGACAATCAGCCCCAGCATTTT. Encoded protein: CASIFGGQDNQPQHF.

This rearrangement joins TRBV11-2 to TRBJ2-1, with TRBD2 matching 8 bases. CDR3 length equals 14 residues. The V and J ends lost 5 bases and 8 bases, in that order; junction bases with no gene match: 8. From germline, CDR1 is SGHAT and CDR2 FQNNGV. DNA for the CDR3: TGTGCCAGCAGCCCCGGGACTAGGGACGATGAGCAGTTCTTC. Its translation is CASSPGTRDDEQFF.

This clone was recorded once. The CDR3 here is CASSRRQLGEQYF. In DNA form, the CDR3 reads TGTGCCAGCAGTCGCCGACAGCTTGGAGAGCAGTACTTC. J is TRBJ2-7 and V is TRBV6-5, with D tentatively TRBD1 (5 bases). The CDR3 loop spans 13 amino acids. V lost 5 bases and J lost 7, with 15 bases in between. Germline assignment: CDR1 MNHEY and CDR2 SVGAGI.

This chain joins TRBV29-1 and TRBJ1-2; D not resolved. The CDR3 is made up of 11 amino acids. The germline CDR1 and CDR2 sequences are SQVTM and ANQGSEA. The V gene lost 5 bases and the J gene lost 9 bases, with 13 bases spanning the gap. The CDR3 coding sequence is TGCAGCGTTTTCTCTCTAAGTAGCTACACCTTC. Translated: CSVFSLSSYTF.

The chain recombines TRBV28 with TRBJ2-4; 8 bases match TRBD1. CDR1 and CDR2 from the germline V gene are MDHEN and SYDVKM. Losses at the gene ends were 6 bases for V and 10 bases for J; bases not matched to a gene: 8. CDR3 length: 13 residues. The CDR3 here is CASSGQGLVIQYF. In DNA, the CDR3 is TGTGCCAGCAGCGGACAGGGTTTGGTAATTCAGTACTTC. Full variable domain (missing parts from reference TRBV28 and TRBJ2-4): DVKVTQSSRYLVKRTGEKVFLECVQDMDHENMFWYRQDPGLGLRLIYFSYDVKMKEKGDIPEGYSVSREKKERFSLILESASTNQTSMYLCASSGQGLVIQYFGAGTRLSVL.

V gene TRBV28 combines with J gene TRBJ2-1, with 8 bases matching TRBD1. V was clipped by 4 bases and J by 1 base; unmatched bases: 12. This CDR3 is built from 18 residues. Germline values: CDR1 MDHEN, CDR2 SYDVKM. CDR3 protein: CASSSLVDRALSYNEQFF. In DNA, the CDR3 is TGTGCCAGCAGTTCCCTCGTGGACAGGGCCTTATCCTACAATGAGCAGTTCTTC.

The chain employs TRBV28 and TRBJ1-1, with 7 bases fitting TRBD1. CDR1 is MDHEN, CDR2 SYDVKM, per germline. The V segment lost 8 bases and the J segment 1 base; nucleotides outside the gene matches: 10. The CDR3 runs 15 residues. The CDR3 DNA reads TGTGCCAGCGGAAATTCCGGGACAGCGAACACTGAAGCTTTCTTT. This gives the protein CASGNSGTANTEAFF.

V is TRBV4-1 and J is TRBJ1-2, with D unresolved. This CDR3 region has 12 residues. Germline loops: CDR1 MGHRA, CDR2 YSYEKL. V lost 3 bases to trimming and J lost 6 bases, with 8 bases between them. CDR3 loop: CASSQNFDGYTF. CDR3 sequence (DNA): TGCGCCAGCAGCCAGAACTTTGATGGCTACACCTTC.

A single count supports this clone. CDR3 coding DNA: TGTGCCACCAGTGACCCACAGGGAGGGGAGGGCTATGGCTACACCTTC. It is translated as CATSDPQGGEGYGYTF. The chain employs TRBV24-1 and TRBJ1-2; TRBD1 is a possible D gene (6 bases). Per the germline V gene, CDR1 is KGHDR and CDR2 is SFDVKD. Trimming cost V 4 bases and J 4 bases, with 18 bases left between them. The CDR3 runs to 16 residues.

This clone was detected many times. The CDR3, as DNA: TGTGCCAGCAGCTTAGGGCGGGATAATTCACCCCTCCACTTT. Translating it yields CASSLGRDNSPLHF. The V and J genes are TRBV7-8 and TRBJ1-6; D remains unclear. The germline V gene encodes CDR1 SGHVS and CDR2 FQNEAQ. This CDR3 has 14 residues. The ends were cut back, 1 base at V and 5 bases at J, with 6 bases in the middle.

The chain has TRBV7-6 and TRBJ2-7; TRBD1 agrees at 7 bases. The CDR3 covers 15 residues. Germline CDR1 reads SGHVS; CDR2 reads FNYEAQ. J gave up 5 bases and V 1 base, and 8 bases lay outside the gene matches. The CDR3: CASSLGRTGVDEQYF. The CDR3 DNA reads as TGTGCCAGCAGCTTAGGGCGGACAGGAGTCGACGAGCAGTACTTC.

J is TRBJ2-7 and V is TRBV4-2; D possibly corresponds to TRBD2 (5 bases). V lost 0 bases and J 1 base, leaving 10 bases between the germline ends. Germline values: CDR1 LGHNA, CDR2 YNFKEQ. CDR3 size: 15 residues. The CDR3 nucleotides are TGTGCCAGCAGCCAAGAGGGAGAAAGGTCCTACGAGCAGTACTTC. Its protein is CASSQEGERSYEQYF.

The chain couples TRBV23-1 to TRBJ2-2; maybe TRBD2 (5 bases). TRBV23-1 is filed as an ORF, its function uncertain. V dropped 4 bases and J dropped 6 bases, with 6 bases sitting between them. There are 12 residues in the CDR3. The CDR3 DNA follows: TGCGCCAGCAGTCCCGGGGCCGGGGAGCTGTTTTTT. It yields the protein CASSPGAGELFF.

A few counts support this clone. The V call is TRBV18, the J call TRBJ1-2, with a weak D call TRBD1 (5 bases). From germline, CDR1 is KGHSH and CDR2 LQKENI. Trimming took 3 bases from V and 3 from J, leaving 11 bases between them. The CDR3 spans 14 residues. Here the CDR3 reads CASSPSGGDYGYTF. The CDR3 region has the DNA TGTGCCAGCTCACCTTCTGGGGGGGACTATGGCTACACCTTC.

The V gene is TRBV2, the J gene TRBJ1-3, with D possibly being TRBD1 (5 bases). The CDR3 has 15 residues. Germline lookup yields CDR1 SNHLY and CDR2 FYNNEI. V lost 2 bases, J lost 0 bases, and 8 bases lay in between. The CDR3 DNA is TGTGCCAGCAGTGAACAGGGCAACTCTGGAAACACCATATATTTT. The encoded protein is CASSEQGNSGNTIYF.

V usage is TRBV5-4 and J usage is TRBJ1-1, with D perhaps TRBD1 (5 bases). Trimming removed 0 bases at V and 6 bases at J, with 15 bases between. The CDR3 sequence is 15 residues long. CDR1 SGHNT and CDR2 YYREEE come from the germline V gene (reference sequence). CDR3 coding DNA: TGTGCCAGCAGCTTGGTCCTAATGGGGGGGGCTGAAGCTTTCTTT. Protein product: CASSLVLMGGAEAFF.

The chain couples TRBV7-9 to TRBJ1-3, with 7 bases identical to TRBD1. J gave up 4 bases and V 4 bases, and 7 bases lay outside the gene matches. The germline gives CDR1 SEHNR, CDR2 FQNEAQ (reference sequence). This CDR3 comprises 15 residues. CDR3 in amino acids: CASSWGTAGGNTIYF. In DNA, the CDR3 is TGTGCCAGCAGCTGGGGGACAGCCGGGGGAAACACCATATATTTT.

The V gene is TRBV3-1 (or the pseudogene TRBV3-2), the J gene TRBJ2-5, with 9 bases lining up with TRBD1. This CDR3 is 14 amino acids long. CDR1 and CDR2 (germline): LGHDT, YNNKEL (reference sequence). V was pared by 2 bases and J by 4 bases, with 2 bases of the junction left unmatched. The CDR3 DNA is TGTGCCAGCAGCCAAAGGGACAGGGTAGAGACCCAGTACTTC. Its protein product is CASSQRDRVETQYF.

V usage is TRBV30 and J usage is TRBJ1-5, with 7 bases that match TRBD1. Per germline, CDR1 GTSNPN and CDR2 SVGIG (reference sequence). V lost 6 bases and J lost 4; bases outside the gene matches: 12. The CDR3 extends over 15 amino acids. The CDR3 nucleotides are TGTGCCTGCAACTCTAGGGACAGCTTGAATCAGCCCCAGCATTTT. Protein product: CACNSRDSLNQPQHF.

The chain couples TRBV7-8 to TRBJ1-4; TRBD1 is a possible D gene (5 bases). Germline V gene lookup returns CDR1 SGHVS and CDR2 FQNEAQ. The CDR3 contains 14 residues. V dropped 2 bases and J dropped 7 bases, with 11 bases sitting between them. CDR3 bases: TGTGCCAGCAGCTTACTTGGGGCAGGTGAAAAACTGTTTTTT. It encodes CASSLLGAGEKLFF.